This section outlines one TCR beta chain sequence together with its context. Its antigen is as yet unknown. The data were taken from a study of T cell responses to AZD1222 COVID-19 vaccine. Overall study results and limits: Recipients of two AZD1222 doses showed rising Spike-specific TCR breadth and depth. White British people made up most donors, females outnumbered males, and clonal diversity was possibly underestimated.

Generated by immunoSEQ multiplex PCR, the TCRdb table keeps only in-frame clones and is missing some. The sample holds some 150,000 clones; around 89% are singletons and the top ten take about 4.8%. CDR3 size: 14 residues. Germline V CDR1 and CDR2: SGHNT, YYREEE (reference sequence). Trimming cost V 2 bases and J 6 bases, with 13 bases left between them. The V call is TRBV5-4, the J call TRBJ2-3; D is ambiguous. The sequence was collected from an adult in good health. Sequencing used peripheral blood, obtained on day 0 of AZD1222 vaccination. The chain's CDR3 is CASSFNLRLDTQYF. The CDR3 DNA sequence: TGTGCCAGCAGCTTCAACTTAAGGTTGGATACGCAGTATTTT. Filled out from reference TRBV5-4 and TRBJ2-3, the complete variable domain reads ETGVTQSPTHLIKTRGQQVTLRCSSQSGHNTVSWYQQALGQGPQFIFQYYREEENGRGNFPPRFSGLQFPNYSSELNVNALELDDSALYLCASSFNLRLDTQYFGPGTRLTVL.